The entry that follows covers one T cell receptor beta chain sequence. In the authors' workflow: For nucleated cells, counts were estimated from reference gene primer amplification. Measured with immunoSEQ multiplex PCR; TCRdb has only the in-frame clones, and not every one. V, J and clone size are taken as reported in that table, and D and trimming were inferred from the DNA itself. The sample lists fewer than 300,000 clones, roughly 80% occurring once. This entry comes from a study of blood T cell repertoires in COVID-19. Study-level background: Researchers got acute and convalescent COVID-19 samples from the United States, Italy and Spain.

The study recruited people aged about 18 to 89 years across approximately 24 US areas. Sequencing input: PBMCs or T cells enriched from blood (not recorded which). The receptor was isolated from a middle-aged man who had been exposed to COVID-19.

The CDR3 spells CASSLQRNRALFF. The CDR3 DNA is TGTGCCAGCAGCCTCCAGCGGAACAGGGCCCTGTTTTTT. The chain has TRBV14 and TRBJ1-4, with a weak D call TRBD1 (6 bases). The CDR3 extends over 13 amino acids. Germline assignment: CDR1 SGHDN and CDR2 FVKESK. The germline V and J ends were trimmed by 4 bases and 14 bases, with 17 bases remaining between them.